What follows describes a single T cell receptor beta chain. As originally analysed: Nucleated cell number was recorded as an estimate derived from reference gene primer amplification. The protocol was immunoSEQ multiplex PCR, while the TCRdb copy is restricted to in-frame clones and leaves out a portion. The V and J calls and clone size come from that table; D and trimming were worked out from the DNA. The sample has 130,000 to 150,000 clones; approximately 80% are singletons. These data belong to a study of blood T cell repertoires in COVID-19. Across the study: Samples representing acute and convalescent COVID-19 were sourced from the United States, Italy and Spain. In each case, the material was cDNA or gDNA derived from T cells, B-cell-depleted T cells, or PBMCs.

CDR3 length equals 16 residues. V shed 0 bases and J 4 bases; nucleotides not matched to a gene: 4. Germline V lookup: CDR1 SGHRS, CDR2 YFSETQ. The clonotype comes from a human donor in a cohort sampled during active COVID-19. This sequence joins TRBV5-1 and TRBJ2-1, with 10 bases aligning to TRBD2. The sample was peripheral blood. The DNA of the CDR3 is TGCGCCAGCAGCTTGGAACCTAGCGGGAGATACAATGAGCAGTTCTTC. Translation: CASSLEPSGRYNEQFF.